Following are 6 T cell receptor beta chains from one sample sequenced in a study of CD8 T cells in ankylosing spondylitis. The study, taken as a whole, reports: Ankylosing spondylitis blood appeared to carry a characteristic TCR beta motif of fewer than 10 highly homologous variants.

Via MiXCR, TCRdb re-called the 5' RACE reads, giving one row per CDR3 protein. The sample gives around 220,000 distinct CDR3 sequences, 15% to 20% of which show up once; under 55% is in the top ten. Antigens of these TCRs are unknown. Sequencing was done on a sample of blood, either unsorted or a sorted T cell fraction (not recorded which). All receptors come from a male donor with ankylosing spondylitis.

In the case of this clonotype: A read error may account for a junction end that differs from germline. The V call is TRBV12-3 or TRBV12-4, the J call TRBJ2-3; D is possibly TRBD2 (6 bases). CDR3 size: 13 residues. The chain's CDR3 is CASSLEGTDMQYF. For the CDR3, the DNA is TGTGCCAGCAGCCTGGAGGGCACAGATATGCAGTATTTT.

In this sample, this clonotype turned up many times. CDR3 DNA sequence: TGCAGTGCGCCCTATGGGGACACTGAAGCTTTCTTT. This codes for CSAPYGDTEAFF. This chain connects TRBV20-1 to TRBJ1-1; D is unclear. With 6 bases removed from V and 3 bases from J, the gap between germline ends came to 11 bases. This CDR3 is built from 12 residues. Looked up from germline, CDR1 is DFQATT and CDR2 is SNEGSKA (reference sequence).

This chain uses TRBV9 with TRBJ2-3, with 14 bases lining up with TRBD2. The CDR3 consists of 17 residues. The junction had 9 bases not matched to a gene; V was cut back by 4 bases and J by 5 bases. Germline V gene data show CDR1 as SGDLS and CDR2 as YYNGEE. CDR3 nucleotide sequence: TGTGCCAGCAGCCCCGGACTAGCGGGGGGATCTGGAGATACGCAGTATTTT. Its protein is CASSPGLAGGSGDTQYF.

This rearrangement joins TRBV7-3 to TRBJ2-3; 14 bases match TRBD2. The CDR3 is 17 amino acids. Trimming removed 4 bases from V and 2 bases from J; junction bases left unmatched: 5. Germline-derived CDR1 and CDR2 are SGHTA and FQGTGA. DNA for the CDR3: TGTGCCAGCAGCTACGGGACTAGCGGGGGCTCCACAGATACGCAGTATTTT. Residues: CASSYGTSGGSTDTQYF.

This chain joins TRBV12-1 and TRBJ2-7; the table names TRBD1, a call not compared with the DNA. TRBV12-1 represents a pseudogene. The CDR3 loop spans 13 amino acids. CDR3 in DNA: TGTGCCAGCAGCTTCCCACAGGGCTACGAGCAGTACTTC. This translates into CASSFPQGYEQYF.

This clonotype has only a few counts. This chain joins TRBV9 and TRBJ2-7, with D hard to call. CDR1 SGDLS and CDR2 YYNGEE come from the germline V gene. This CDR3 spans 14 amino acids. Trimming took off 0 bases at V and 2 bases at J, with 9 bases between the two ends. The CDR3 coding sequence is TGTGCCAGCAGCGTAGGTGCGACTCCCTACGAGCAGTACTTC. Protein sequence: CASSVGATPYEQYF.